One sample yielded the 19 T cell receptor beta chains listed below, sequenced in a study of cytomegalovirus exposure and HLA in healthy donors. The PCR made use of 60 Vbeta and 13 Jbeta primers. The data were produced by immunoSEQ multiplex PCR, yet TCRdb's version contains in-frame clones alone and is incomplete. The data contain under 200,000 clones, approximately 77% of them singletons. Source material: PBMCs. Receptors originate from a male donor in good health and CMV-seropositive.

The V gene is TRBV27, the J gene TRBJ1-3; no firm D call. Germline-derived CDR1 and CDR2 are MNHEY and SMNVEV (reference sequence). CDR3 length: 19 residues. The ends were cut back, 2 bases at V and 0 bases at J, with 20 bases in the middle. In DNA, the CDR3 is TGTGCCAGCAGTTTACCCACCCCCTTCCGGGAGAGCTCTGGAAACACCATATATTTT. Amino acids: CASSLPTPFRESSGNTIYF.

This clone was found a few times. The chain employs TRBV11-2 and TRBJ1-5; D remains unclear. Looked up from germline, CDR1 is SGHAT and CDR2 is FQNNGV. V dropped 3 bases and J dropped 7 bases, with 10 bases sitting between them. CDR3 length equals 13 residues. The CDR3 protein is CASSFGFRQPQHF. Here the CDR3 DNA reads TGTGCCAGCAGCTTCGGGTTTCGGCAGCCCCAGCATTTT.

The V and J genes are TRBV4-3 and TRBJ2-7; D may be TRBD1 (5 bases). V shed 1 base and J shed 1 base, with 11 bases lying between them. Germline CDR1 reads LGHNA; CDR2 reads YSLEER. There are 15 residues in the CDR3. The CDR3 region is CASSQVGPGSYEQYF. The CDR3 coding sequence is TGCGCCAGCAGCCAAGTGGGGCCGGGTTCCTACGAGCAGTACTTC.

J is TRBJ1-2 and V is TRBV29-1; D possibly corresponds to TRBD1 (6 bases). The V end lost 7 bases, the J end lost 4 bases, and 16 bases lay between the germline ends. Germline V gives CDR1 SQVTM, CDR2 ANQGSEA. This CDR3 region has 13 residues. The CDR3 is CSGFLRDTYGYTF. The CDR3 coding sequence is TGCAGCGGTTTCCTCCGGGACACCTATGGCTACACCTTC.

On this clone: Within the sample, other DNA sequences also encode this same CDR3. This chain connects TRBV7-3 to TRBJ2-5; 7 bases align to TRBD1. CDR1 SGHTA and CDR2 FQGTGA come from the germline V gene. J lost 2 bases, V lost 8 bases, and 5 bases had no gene match. This CDR3 is 13 amino acids long. DNA for the CDR3: TGTGCCAGCTCAAGGGACAGACAAGAGACCCAGTACTTC. Its translation: CASSRDRQETQYF. Drawing the rest from reference TRBV7-3 and TRBJ2-5, the complete variable domain is GAGVSQTPSNKVTEKGKYVELRCDPISGHTALYWYRQSLGQGPEFLIYFQGTGAADDSGLPNDRFFAVRPEGSVSTLKIQRTERGDSAVYLCASSRDRQETQYFGPGTRLLVL.

Points on this clone: The sample has other DNA sequences that encode this CDR3 too. This sequence joins TRBV6-5 and TRBJ2-7; D is uncertain. In germline, CDR1 is MNHEY, CDR2 SVGAGI. The CDR3 is 13 amino acids. With 0 bases removed from V and 4 bases from J, the gap between germline ends came to 7 bases. The CDR3 nucleotides are TGTGCCAGCAGTTACTCGGGCTCTTACGAGCAGTACTTC. This codes for CASSYSGSYEQYF.

The gene calls are TRBV6-1 and TRBJ2-7; D possibly corresponds to TRBD2 (5 bases). The CDR3 covers 15 residues. CDR1 is MNHNS and CDR2 is SASEGT in the germline V gene. V was cut by 1 base and J by 5 bases, with 15 bases left in between. CDR3 sequence: CASSEGWLASHEQYF. CDR3 DNA sequence: TGTGCCAGCAGTGAAGGGTGGCTAGCTAGCCACGAGCAGTACTTC.

V gene TRBV30 combines with J gene TRBJ2-7; 11 bases are a match to TRBD2. Germline CDR1 and CDR2: GTSNPN and SVGIG (reference sequence). This CDR3 region has 14 residues. V lost 0 bases to trimming and J lost 6 bases; unmatched junction nucleotides: 4. Here the CDR3 DNA reads TGTGCCTGGAGTGTACAACTAGCGGGGGCCGAGCAGTACTTC. Encoded protein: CAWSVQLAGAEQYF.

The chain's CDR3 is CASSPRGSPQETQYF. CDR3 in DNA: TGTGCCAGCAGCCCGCGAGGGTCGCCGCAAGAGACCCAGTACTTC. This sequence joins TRBV7-3 and TRBJ2-5; weak D call: TRBD2 (5 bases). Per the germline V gene, CDR1 is SGHTA and CDR2 is FQGTGA. The V end was cut by 5 bases, the J end by 2 bases, with 15 bases between. The CDR3 loop spans 15 amino acids. Drawing the rest from reference TRBV7-3 and TRBJ2-5, the complete variable domain is GAGVSQTPSNKVTEKGKYVELRCDPISGHTALYWYRQSLGQGPEFLIYFQGTGAADDSGLPNDRFFAVRPEGSVSTLKIQRTERGDSAVYLCASSPRGSPQETQYFGPGTRLLVL.

About this clone itself: Its ends do not fully match the called genes, so a read error is possible. The chain combines TRBV7-9 with TRBJ1-2; TRBD1 matches 11 bases. In germline, CDR1 is SEHNR, CDR2 FQNEAQ (reference sequence). This CDR3 contains 16 residues. The CDR3 DNA reads as TGTTCCAGCAGCCTAATACGGACAGGGGGCCACTATGGCTACACCTTC. It is translated as CSSSLIRTGGHYGYTF.

This sequence joins TRBV29-1 and TRBJ2-1; 9 bases fit TRBD1. CDR1 and CDR2 (germline): SQVTM, ANQGSEA. The CDR3 extends over 11 amino acids. The V segment lost 6 bases and the J segment 14 bases; nucleotides outside the gene matches: 8. This CDR3 is CSVINRGLKFF. CDR3 coding DNA: TGCAGCGTAATTAACAGGGGGCTGAAGTTCTTC.

The J gene is TRBJ2-1, the V gene TRBV27; a possible D gene is TRBD2 (5 bases). With 10 bases removed from V and 4 bases from J, the gap between germline ends came to 14 bases. CDR1 MNHEY and CDR2 SMNVEV come from the germline V gene (reference sequence). The CDR3 runs to 13 residues. CDR3 DNA sequence: TGTGCCACCCAACTACGGGGATACAATGAGCAGTTCTTC. This translates into CATQLRGYNEQFF.

The chain is built from TRBV7-2 and TRBJ1-2, with D possibly matching TRBD1 (6 bases). This CDR3 is built from 15 residues. V was shortened by 8 bases and J by 1 base, with 17 bases between the two germline ends. The germline V gene encodes CDR1 SGHTA and CDR2 FQGNSA. The CDR3 DNA reads TGTGCCAGCGCAGTGGGGGGAGGGGGTAACTATGGCTACACCTTC. It is translated as CASAVGGGGNYGYTF.

The rearrangement links TRBV6-1 to TRBJ1-6; D is possibly TRBD1 (5 bases). Trimming stripped 6 bases from V and 7 bases from J, with 7 bases between. The CDR3 spans 12 residues. Germline CDR1 MNHNS, CDR2 SASEGT. The DNA for the CDR3 is TGTGCCAGCAGGACAGCCAATTCACCCCTCCACTTT. It codes for CASRTANSPLHF.

CDR3: CASSLIAGDDYGYTF. The DNA of the CDR3 is TGTGCCAGCAGCTTAATCGCAGGGGATGACTATGGCTACACCTTC. The V call is TRBV7-2, the J call TRBJ1-2; a possible D gene is TRBD1 (6 bases). V shed 2 bases and J shed 3 bases, with 13 bases lying between them. Germline V gene lookup returns CDR1 SGHTA and CDR2 FQGNSA. The CDR3 spans 15 residues.

This chain joins TRBV2 and TRBJ2-1, with D unclear. The CDR3 length is 13 residues. The ends were cut back, 6 bases at V and 8 bases at J, with 14 bases in the middle. Germline V gene sequence: CDR1 SNHLY, CDR2 FYNNEI. CDR3 DNA: TGTGCCAGCAGCCGGGTATACGTTTATGAGCAGTTCTTC. It is translated as CASSRVYVYEQFF.

This clone came up once. The CDR3 spells CAWSPSPGLLPRGEQYF. CDR3 bases: TGTGCCTGGAGTCCGAGTCCGGGACTACTCCCAAGGGGCGAGCAGTACTTC. The V and J genes are TRBV30 and TRBJ2-7, with 7 positions matching TRBD2. V lost 2 bases, J lost 6 bases, and 19 bases stayed unmatched. Per germline, CDR1 GTSNPN and CDR2 SVGIG (reference sequence). This CDR3 has 17 amino acids.

This chain joins TRBV29-1 and TRBJ1-1, with TRBD1 identical over 9 bases. Germline V gene sequence: CDR1 SQVTM, CDR2 ANQGSEA. The junction had 4 bases not matched to a gene; V was cut back by 7 bases and J by 1 base. The CDR3 runs to 13 residues. This CDR3 is CSALTGGNTEAFF. Written as DNA, the CDR3 is TGCAGCGCCCTGACAGGGGGGAACACTGAAGCTTTCTTT. The full variable domain, completed using reference TRBV29-1 and TRBJ1-1, is SAVISQKPSRDICQRGTSLTIQCQVDSQVTMMFWYRQQPGQSLTLIATANQGSEATYESGFVIDKFPISRPNLTFSTLTVSNMSPEDSSIYLCSALTGGNTEAFFGQGTRLTVV.

The sample holds a few counts of this clone. The V gene is TRBV2, the J gene TRBJ2-7, with no clear D. The CDR3 runs 13 residues. Trimming left V 4 bases short and J 2 bases short, with 9 bases between. Germline V gives CDR1 SNHLY, CDR2 FYNNEI. Here the CDR3 reads CASSAAVPYEQYF. CDR3 DNA: TGTGCCAGCAGTGCTGCGGTGCCCTACGAGCAGTACTTC.